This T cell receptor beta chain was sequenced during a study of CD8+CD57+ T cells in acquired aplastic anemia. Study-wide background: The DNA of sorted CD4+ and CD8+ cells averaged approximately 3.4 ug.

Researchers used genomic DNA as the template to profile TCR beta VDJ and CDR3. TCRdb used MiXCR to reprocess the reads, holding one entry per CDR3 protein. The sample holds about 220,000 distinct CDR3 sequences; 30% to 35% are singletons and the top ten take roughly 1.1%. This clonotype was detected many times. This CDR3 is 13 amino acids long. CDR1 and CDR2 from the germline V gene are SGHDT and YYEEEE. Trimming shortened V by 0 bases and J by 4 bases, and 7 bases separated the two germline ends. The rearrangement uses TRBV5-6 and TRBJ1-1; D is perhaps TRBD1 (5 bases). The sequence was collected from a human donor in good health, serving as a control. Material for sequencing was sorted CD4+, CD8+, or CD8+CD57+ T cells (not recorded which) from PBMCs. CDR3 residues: CASSLAGITEAFF. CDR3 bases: TGTGCCAGCAGCTTGGCAGGGATCACTGAAGCTTTCTTT. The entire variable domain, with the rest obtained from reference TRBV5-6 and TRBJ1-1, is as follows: DAGVTQSPTHLIKTRGQQVTLRCSPKSGHDTVSWYQQALGQGPQFIFQYYEEEERQRGNFPDRFSGHQFPNYSSELNVNALLLGDSALYLCASSLAGITEAFFGQGTRLTVV.